Listed here are 13 T cell receptor beta chains from one sample, sequenced in a study of cytomegalovirus exposure and HLA in healthy donors. PCR primers comprised 60 Vbeta and 13 Jbeta primers. The protocol was immunoSEQ multiplex PCR, while the TCRdb copy is restricted to in-frame clones and leaves out a portion. Here the sample spans 62,000 or so clones, over 75% being singletons. Sequencing used PBMCs. These TCRs come from a young man in good health and CMV-seronegative.

V usage is TRBV11-3 and J usage is TRBJ2-7; 11 bases map to TRBD2. Germline V gives CDR1 SGHNT, CDR2 YENEEA. After removal of 7 bases from V and 4 bases from J, the junction contained 9 bases not matched to a gene. The length of the CDR3 is 15 residues. CDR3 protein: CASTRSGGAVYEQYF. The CDR3 nucleotides read TGTGCCAGCACTCGTAGCGGGGGGGCCGTATACGAGCAGTACTTC.

The chain is built from TRBV7-9 and TRBJ2-7; 7 bases agree with TRBD1. In germline, CDR1 is SEHNR, CDR2 FQNEAQ (reference sequence). With 6 bases clipped from V and 4 bases from J, the junction kept 3 bases outside the gene matches. The CDR3 extends over 12 amino acids. CDR3 sequence: CASSQQGYEQYF. CDR3 bases: TGTGCCAGCAGTCAACAGGGGTACGAGCAGTACTTC.

The chain combines TRBV7-9 with TRBJ1-1, with D possibly being TRBD1 (5 bases). Germline-derived CDR1 and CDR2 are SEHNR and FQNEAQ (reference sequence). The CDR3 sequence is 14 residues long. The germline V and J ends were trimmed by 3 bases and 11 bases, with 19 bases remaining between them. In DNA, the CDR3 is TGTGCCAGCAGCTTCCCCCTAGGGGCAGTGTGGGCTTTCTTT. It yields the protein CASSFPLGAVWAFF. Looking up the rest from reference TRBV7-9 and TRBJ1-1 gives the full variable domain: DTGVSQNPRHKITKRGQNVTFRCDPISEHNRLYWYRQTLGQGPEFLTYFQNEAQLEKSRLLSDRFSAERPKGSFSTLEIQRTEQGDSAMYLCASSFPLGAVWAFFGQGTRLTVV.

This clone has a handful of counts. An end of the junction differs from the germline gene, which may be a read error. V gene TRBV7-7 combines with J gene TRBJ2-1; 12 positions match TRBD2. CDR3 length equals 15 residues. The germline V gene has CDR1 SSHAT and CDR2 FNYEAQ (reference sequence). DNA of the CDR3: TGTGCTAGCAGTTGGACTAGCGGGGATTACAATGAGCAGTTCTTC. This translates into CASSWTSGDYNEQFF. Combining the CDR3 with reference TRBV7-7 and TRBJ2-1 gives the whole variable domain GAGVSQSPRYKVTKRGQDVTLRCDPISSHATLYWYQQALGQGPEFLTYFNYEAQPDKSGLPSDRFSAERPEGSISTLTIQRTEQRDSAMYRCASSWTSGDYNEQFFGPGTRLTVL.

V is TRBV10-1 and J is TRBJ1-1; D unresolved. CDR1 is WNHNN and CDR2 is SYGVQD in the germline V gene (reference sequence). Trimming removed 4 bases from V and 1 base from J, with 10 bases in between. The CDR3 runs 14 residues. The CDR3 coding sequence is TGCGCCAGCAGTGGTTTGGCCGAGAACACTGAAGCTTTCTTT. Translating it yields CASSGLAENTEAFF.

The chain has TRBV4-1 and TRBJ2-6; D gene unclear. V was pared by 3 bases and J by 1 base, with 10 bases between. CDR3 length equals 16 residues. The germline gives CDR1 MGHRA, CDR2 YSYEKL. The CDR3 loop reads CASSQLSGSGANVLTF. CDR3 sequence (DNA): TGCGCCAGCAGCCAGCTCTCGGGTTCTGGGGCCAACGTCCTGACTTTC.

This sequence joins TRBV2 and TRBJ2-7, with D hard to call. CDR3 length equals 13 residues. The ends were cut back, 2 bases at V and 0 bases at J, with 5 bases in the middle. The germline V gene has CDR1 SNHLY and CDR2 FYNNEI. CDR3 region: CASSELSSYEQYF. The CDR3, as DNA: TGTGCCAGCAGTGAACTCTCCTCCTACGAGCAGTACTTC. Supplemented by reference TRBV2 and TRBJ2-7, the full variable domain reads EPEVTQTPSHQVTQMGQEVILRCVPISNHLYFYWYRQILGQKVEFLVSFYNNEISEKSEIFDDQFSVERPDGSNFTLKIRSTKLEDSAMYFCASSELSSYEQYFGPGTRLTVT.

The chain has TRBV2 and TRBJ2-1; D not certain. There are 14 residues in the CDR3. Germline CDR1 SNHLY, CDR2 FYNNEI. V shed 3 bases and J shed 0 bases, with 6 bases lying between them. The CDR3 reads CASSDPISYNEQFF. CDR3 bases: TGTGCCAGCAGTGACCCTATCTCCTACAATGAGCAGTTCTTC.

The chain combines TRBV29-1 with TRBJ2-2; tentatively, D is TRBD1 (6 bases). Trimming took 7 bases from V and 6 from J, leaving 9 bases between them. The CDR3 totals 11 residues. CDR1 SQVTM and CDR2 ANQGSEA come from the germline V gene. CDR3 residues: CSGQVSGELFF. The CDR3 DNA sequence: TGCAGCGGACAGGTATCCGGGGAGCTGTTTTTT.

The chain links TRBV28 to TRBJ2-2, with D uncertain. Germline-derived CDR1 and CDR2 are MDHEN and SYDVKM. V dropped 5 bases and J dropped 0 bases, with 7 bases sitting between them. CDR3 size: 14 residues. This CDR3 reads CASSLQTNTGELFF. The CDR3 DNA sequence: TGTGCCAGCAGTCTTCAGACGAACACCGGGGAGCTGTTTTTT.

V gene TRBV7-8 combines with J gene TRBJ2-7, with TRBD1 matching 7 bases. CDR1 and CDR2 from the germline V gene are SGHVS and FQNEAQ. The CDR3 sequence is 13 residues long. The trim removed 7 bases at V and 1 base at J, leaving 4 bases unmatched. The CDR3, as DNA: TGTGCCAGCATCTACAGGGGATCCTACGAGCAGTACTTC. It encodes CASIYRGSYEQYF.

This clone showed up just once. This sequence joins TRBV6-9 and TRBJ1-5, with 7 bases matching TRBD1. This CDR3 has 16 residues. The germline V gene encodes CDR1 MNHGY and CDR2 SVAAGI. V was pared by 0 bases and J by 3 bases, with 5 bases of the junction left unmatched. The CDR3 here is CASSYSGRGVNQPQHF. CDR3 DNA sequence: TGTGCCAGCAGTTATTCCGGCAGGGGGGTCAATCAGCCCCAGCATTTT.

In its sample, this clone was seen once. This sequence joins TRBV6-1 and TRBJ2-3; 9 nucleotides match TRBD2. This CDR3 contains 14 residues. Trimming cost V 8 bases and J 4 bases; bases outside gene matches: 7. Germline V CDR1 and CDR2: MNHNS, SASEGT. In DNA, the CDR3 is TGTGCCAGCCTAAGCGGGGGGCCCCCAGATACGCAGTATTTT. Translation gives CASLSGGPPDTQYF.